The clone carrying this T cell receptor beta chain came up many times. This sample was taken from a study of neurological immune-mediated disorders. TCRdb itself ran the 5' RACE reads through MiXCR, one entry per CDR3 protein. The sample includes about 92,000 distinct CDR3 sequences, around 3.6% of them seen just once. The V and J ends lost 4 bases and 8 bases respectively, with 5 bases between them. CDR1 is LNHDA, CDR2 SQIVND, per germline (reference sequence). The CDR3 totals 11 residues. Material for sequencing was PBMCs. This clonotype originated in a woman aged 45-65 years with multiple sclerosis. The J gene is TRBJ2-2, the V gene TRBV19; D remains ambiguous. The CDR3 loop reads CASSTQGELFF. CDR3 DNA sequence: TGTGCCAGTAGTACACAAGGGGAGCTGTTTTTT.